This T cell receptor (beta chain) is drawn from a study of cytomegalovirus exposure and HLA in healthy donors (dated by TCRdb to the late 2010s). About the study as a whole: An earlier analysis of more than 550 of the donors reported 276 Gb of sequence data and around 100 million unique TCR beta sequences obtained from about 179 million T cells. Roughly 300 gigabases of sequencing data and around 90 million unique TCR sequences made up an early release that covered 640 HLA-typed donors. Among the approximately 400 genotyped donors, 75% to 90% belonged to the genetic ancestry cluster associated with self-reported Caucasian donors. The study was designed to test whether signatures of past pathogen exposure could be identified by cataloging public T cell receptors. The study profiled the T cell repertoires of 666 subjects by immunosequencing and related them to cytomegalovirus serostatus. Besides the first cohort of approximately 670 subjects, a separate validation cohort made up of 120 different subjects was used. To predict cytomegalovirus infection status, the study combined high-throughput TCR immunosequencing, statistical association of individual TCRs with disease status, and machine learning. A later analysis re-examined previously published TCR beta repertoires from more than 550 donors and added high-resolution HLA genotyping to investigate patterns of TCR occurrence. Rather than using new phenotypic data, the later analysis identified candidate immune exposures from TCR beta sequences and from how often those sequences occurred across donors. To decide whether each TCR beta V gene segment behaved as functional or pseudogenic, an earlier analysis of nearly 600 of the donors relied on high-throughput TCR beta sequencing. Donor age, sex, ethnicity and CMV serostatus were compiled alongside the repertoire data. Genome-wide SNP genotypes for about three fifths of the roughly 670 donors were used in a later genetic analysis, which treated that subset as a discovery cohort. All discovery cohort repertoires had been generated on a single sequencing platform. Class I and class II HLA loci were covered by the typing at four-digit resolution. Typing coverage varied by locus: roughly 629-640 donors for A, B, C, DRB1 and DQB1; some 520 for DQA1; more than 600 for DPA1; more than 450 for DPB1. Four or five DR-DQ haplotypes were handled as single units for association and clustering because linkage in the cohort was strong. Across 300 to 400 genotyped donors of the cohort, an average of roughly 230,000 unique TCR beta nucleotide sequences per donor were sequenced, and roughly 18% of those sequences were non-productive.

The CDR3, cysteine through phenylalanine, is 15 amino acids long. Of the read, only the CDR3 DNA is kept; its 45 bases are in frame from base 1. From a lookup of the germline V gene (reference sequence), CDR1 and CDR2 are MNHNY and SVGAGI. V is cut back by 7 bases and J by 8 bases, with 12 bases in the junction unmatched. In the case of this clone: The target of this receptor is not known. No base quality values were provided; no much bigger clone lies one nucleotide off.

The cohort consisted of 650 to 700 healthy bone marrow donors. At the time of sampling, every cohort member was nominally healthy, though immune exposures that went unrecorded were likely present. The donor tested CMV seropositive, placing the donor among the 289 seropositive members of the cohort. Each donor provided a peripheral blood sample, and peripheral blood mononuclear cells were used for TCR beta sequencing. Genomic DNA extraction from the blood cell samples was performed with the Qiagen DNeasy Blood Extraction Kit. Paper-wide results and their limitations: Several of the top co-occurrence clusters appeared to be linked to parvovirus B19, influenza, CMV and Epstein-Barr virus, according to a later analysis. Cytomegalovirus status was reported to be diagnosed by the classifier with high specificity and sensitivity in both the original and validation cohorts. A later analysis associated some 17,000 TCR beta sequences with specific HLA alleles at a false discovery rate of 0.05. V-gene and J-gene trimming of TCR beta chains was associated with a missense DCLRE1C variant in a later genetic analysis, and the association was replicated in an independent cohort. A few of the identified cytomegalovirus-associated TCR beta chains were confirmed in vitro to be specific for cytomegalovirus antigens. CMV serostatus was the only immune exposure information available for the cohort. Correlated functional status among segregating V segments might be attributable to linkage disequilibrium, but an unknown experimental factor could not be ruled out. In a later analysis, HLA-associated TCR beta chains were found to be more clonally expanded and to have lower generation probabilities than equally common non-associated chains. A further reported finding was that TCR beta sequences accurately predicted the HLA-A and HLA-B alleles for most subjects in the first cohort. A cluster of highly shared sequence variants was judged likely to be a technical artifact of the sequencing pipeline. Because counts were too low, about 15 rarely observed V segments, including chromosome 9 orphons, were left out of the earlier analysis of about 620 of the donors. While some public TCRs were present in many individuals, most TCR sequences turned up only very rarely across donors. Presence/absence analyses assumed roughly uniform sequencing depth across donors, an assumption that may not hold. When HLA alleles, especially DR and DQ, strongly co-occurred, TCR associations were difficult to assign to individual alleles. In an earlier analysis of over 550 of the donors, most TCR beta V segments were observed in productive rearrangements about 87% or about 30% of the time, broadly matching IMGT annotations. In a later analysis, TCR association rates were found to vary across HLA loci, with the most associated TCRs seen for DRB1 alleles and the fewest for HLA-C alleles. A later analysis found that most CMV-associated TCR beta chains appeared HLA-restricted, with HLA associations seemingly driven largely by CMV exposure. Because HLA typing was unavailable for some donors at each locus, only the typed subset was used in association tests. In the study, around 150 TCR beta chains were listed as associated with cytomegalovirus. A later genetic analysis reported fewer N-insertions in productive TCRs among donors in an Asian-associated ancestry cluster than the approximately 670-donor mean. The authors suggested that the approach could potentially be generalized to other disease states and immunological phenotypes. The 87-base-pair reads could not distinguish some IMGT-functional V segments, including TRBV6-2 and TRBV6-3, so those segments were excluded. Only TCR beta chains were sequenced in this cohort, and the absence of alpha or paired-chain data limited detectable features.

The receptor library was made with the immunoSEQ multiplex PCR assay. For the multiplex PCR, a mixture combining 60 forward primers for TCR Vbeta segments and 13 reverse primers for TCR Jbeta segments was used. Amplification of the CDR3 region of rearranged TCR beta genes was performed with a multiplex PCR assay on genomic DNA. The Illumina HiSeq System was used to sequence the amplified TCR beta libraries as 87-base-pair reads. The study's own analysis went as follows. A later analysis tallied about 77 million unique TCR beta chains across the 666 repertoires, and around 12 million of those chains were shared by two or more donors. A nearest-neighbor algorithm error-corrected the raw reads and collapsed the reads into unique sequences, merging closely related sequences to remove PCR and sequencing errors. Alignment of CDR3 sequences to IMGT reference sequences was used to assign V, D and J gene segments. For a sequence to be retained, a match of at least six nucleotides to both a V gene segment and a J gene segment was required. A rearrangement was called productive if the CDR3 had no stop codons and remained in frame with V and J, and every other rearrangement was called non-productive. CDR3 was defined according to IMGT convention as the region running from the second conserved V-encoded cysteine to the conserved J-encoded phenylalanine. The earlier analysis of about 530 of the donors excluded any sequence lacking an unambiguous match to a single V gene segment. In an earlier analysis of some 590 of the donors, V segments were called functional above 56.7% productive rearrangements and were called segregating when the between-donor standard deviation exceeded 5%. A statistical classification framework was built for diagnosing cytomegalovirus status from the catalog of TCR beta chain sequences. V and J gene assignment, in a later analysis, came from comparing TCR nucleotide sequences with IMGT/GENE-DB human TR gene sequences. Using the TCRdist pipeline, a later analysis assigned CDR3 sequences along with most-parsimonious VDJ recombination scenarios. In a later analysis, each TCR beta chain was defined by its CDR3 amino acid sequence together with its V-gene family, and reads without a unique V-gene family were excluded. As a way to deal with suspected cross-contamination and a sequencing artifact, a later analysis dropped hundreds of nucleotide sequences that were highly shared and had low generation probability. In a later analysis, a clonal expansion index was calculated for each public chain from normalized within-repertoire ranks of inferred template counts. In a later analysis, generation probabilities were computed with a VDJ recombination model fitted to out-of-frame rearrangements, and the resulting probabilities were checked against IGoR. A later analysis scored TCR-TCR, TCR-HLA and TCR-CMV co-occurrence with hypergeometric tests, applying a repertoire-size bias correction to TCR pairs. In a later analysis, false discovery rates were estimated by permuting HLA or CMV assignments 20 times. In a later analysis, co-occurring TCRs were grouped with DBSCAN, and TCRdist sequence similarity was added when clustering was performed within HLA-allele-positive subsets. Repertoires with fewer than 30,000 or more than 120,000 public chains were left out of co-occurrence clustering, as were four to six repertoires with anomalous nucleotide sharing. Here the immuneACCESS table is served through TCRdb, limited to in-frame sequences with V and J called. Missing clones are a known gap in these copies; in checked studies unresolved V genes cover under half, and the rest lacks a known reason. Clone size and the V and J calls come from that table; the DNA yielded D and trimming. Across this sample there are about 97,000 clones, with 60% to 80% seen only once. In total, the top ten clones hold around 9.6% of the sample.

The sequence is built from TRBV6-6 and TRBJ1-4; TRBD1 fits 8 bases in the junction. This receptor was identified in a male donor in good health and CMV-seropositive. The sequenced sample consisted of PBMCs. The CDR3 protein: CASTGNRGTDEKLFF. The DNA is TGTGCCAGCACCGGAAACAGGGGGACGGACGAAAAACTGTTTTTT.